One sample yielded the 13 T cell receptor beta chains listed below, sequenced in a study of Ad26.COV2.S vaccination and SARS-CoV-2 variants. Treatment here: roughly 20 received Ad26.COV2.S at low or high dose, single or two shots; 5 received placebo; per-sample allocation not given. Vaccine and placebo recipients were sampled on day 63 after the first injection. TCRdb's copy holds only in-frame clones and misses some; the assay was immunoSEQ multiplex PCR. This sample has about 220,000 clones; around 89% occur once, and the top ten carry over 8.5%. Sequencing was performed on peripheral blood, taken in a trial of Ad26.COV2.S vaccine versus placebo. These receptor sequences come from a person aged 18-60 years who received the Ad26.COV2.S COVID-19 vaccine or a placebo.

The chain uses TRBV19 and TRBJ2-2; TRBD1 matches at 9 bases. The CDR3 covers 16 residues. CDR1 and CDR2 (germline): LNHDA, SQIVND (reference sequence). Trimming cost V 4 bases and J 3 bases; bases outside gene matches: 6. The CDR3 here is CASSRAGTGYTGELFF. The CDR3 region has the DNA TGTGCCAGTAGTAGAGCCGGGACAGGGTACACCGGGGAGCTGTTTTTT.

This chain links TRBV25-1 with TRBJ2-3, with TRBD1 as a possible D gene (6 bases). The ends were cut back, 2 bases at V and 2 bases at J, with 11 bases in the middle. Germline assignment: CDR1 MGHDK and CDR2 SYGVNS. This CDR3 has 15 residues. The CDR3, as DNA: TGTGCCAGCAGTGAAGACAGGCAACACACAGATACGCAGTATTTT. Protein product: CASSEDRQHTDTQYF.

V gene TRBV18 combines with J gene TRBJ2-7; possible D gene TRBD1, 6 bases. Trimming stripped 6 bases from V and 5 bases from J, with 17 bases between. This CDR3 has 14 amino acids. Per the germline V gene, CDR1 is KGHSH and CDR2 is LQKENI. The CDR3, as DNA: TGTGCCAGCTCGCCCGGGACAACTCTCAACGAGCAGTACTTC. Translation: CASSPGTTLNEQYF.

The genes are TRBV7-8 and TRBJ2-7, with 7 positions matching TRBD1. The CDR3 runs to 14 residues. Germline V gives CDR1 SGHVS, CDR2 FQNEAQ. After removal of 3 bases from V and 7 bases from J, the junction contained 9 bases not matched to a gene. The CDR3 bases are TGTGCCAGCAGCTTCGACAGGGATCGGAAAGAGCAGTACTTC. Translation gives CASSFDRDRKEQYF.

This clone came up a few times. The chain joins TRBV5-5 to TRBJ1-3; possible D gene TRBD1, 6 bases. Deletions cut 0 bases from V and 0 bases from J, with 13 bases between. The CDR3 contains 17 residues. Germline CDR1 and CDR2: SGHKS and YYEKEE (reference sequence). The DNA for the CDR3 is TGTGCCAGCAGCTTGGCGGGGGGCACTTTCTCTGGAAACACCATATATTTT. Translating it yields CASSLAGGTFSGNTIYF.

The rearrangement links TRBV11-1 to TRBJ2-1, with 7 bases aligning to TRBD1. Germline trimming cut 3 bases from V and 4 bases from J; bases unmatched to any gene: 6. Looked up from germline, CDR1 is SGHAT and CDR2 is FQDESV (reference sequence). This CDR3 spans 15 amino acids. The CDR3 nucleotides are TGTGCCAGCAGCTTGGGTGCGACAGGGTACAATGAGCAGTTCTTC. This translates into CASSLGATGYNEQFF.

The V call is TRBV4-1, the J call TRBJ1-1; no reliable D call. V lost 1 base and J 1 base, leaving 7 bases between the germline ends. This CDR3 has 14 residues. From germline, CDR1 is MGHRA and CDR2 YSYEKL. CDR3 coding DNA: TGCGCCAGCAGCCAAGTTACATCGAACACTGAAGCTTTCTTT. Protein: CASSQVTSNTEAFF.

The genes are TRBV6-5 and TRBJ1-5; 7 bases are a match to TRBD1. The CDR3 has 15 amino acids. The ends lost 6 bases at V and 2 bases at J; junction bases unmatched: 7. Germline assignment: CDR1 MNHEY and CDR2 SVGAGI. The DNA for the CDR3 is TGTGCCAGCAGCATACAGGGGACCGGCAATCAGCCCCAGCATTTT. Its protein product is CASSIQGTGNQPQHF.

The V gene is TRBV11-2, the J gene TRBJ1-4, with a tentative D call TRBD1 (6 bases). Trimming removed 4 bases at V and 8 bases at J, with 20 bases between. Looked up from germline, CDR1 is SGHAT and CDR2 is FQNNGV. This CDR3 is 16 amino acids long. The CDR3 DNA sequence: TGTGCCAGCAGCTATGCCTTTGGGACACGCGCGGAAAAACTGTTTTTT. Translating it yields CASSYAFGTRAEKLFF.

This chain uses TRBV10-3 with TRBJ1-4; 11 positions agree with TRBD1. The V and J ends lost 4 bases and 0 bases, in that order; junction bases with no gene match: 1. CDR1 ENHRY and CDR2 SYGVKD come from the germline V gene. CDR3 size: 16 residues. This CDR3 is CAISGGQGATNEKLFF. Here the CDR3 DNA reads TGTGCCATCAGTGGGGGACAGGGGGCAACTAATGAAAAACTGTTTTTT.

The chain uses TRBV7-9 and TRBJ2-1; 9 nucleotides line up with TRBD2. V lost 4 bases and J lost 6; bases outside the gene matches: 4. This CDR3 comprises 14 residues. CDR1 and CDR2 from the germline V gene are SEHNR and FQNEAQ (reference sequence). The CDR3 nucleotides read TGTGCCAGCAGCTCCCTAGCGGGACGCAATGAGCAGTTCTTC. It translates to CASSSLAGRNEQFF.

This clone appeared a few times. This chain links TRBV3-1 (or the pseudogene TRBV3-2) with TRBJ1-6, with D unclear. The CDR3 spans 12 residues. The ends were cut back, 0 bases at V and 10 bases at J, with 4 bases in the middle. CDR1 and CDR2 from the germline V gene are LGHDT and YNNKEL (reference sequence). In DNA form, the CDR3 reads TGTGCCAGCAGCCAAGATTTGTCACCCCTCCACTTT. Its protein is CASSQDLSPLHF.

The V and J genes are TRBV18 and TRBJ2-7; possibly TRBD1 for D (5 bases). The CDR3 spans 14 residues. Germline CDR1 reads KGHSH; CDR2 reads LQKENI. V dropped 2 bases and J dropped 2 bases, with 10 bases sitting between them. CDR3 sequence: CASSPKGRTYEQYF. The CDR3 nucleotides read TGTGCCAGCTCACCAAAGGGGCGTACCTACGAGCAGTACTTC. Supplemented by reference TRBV18 and TRBJ2-7, the full variable domain reads NAGVMQNPRHLVRRRGQEARLRCSPMKGHSHVYWYRQLPEEGLKFMVYLQKENIIDESGMPKERFSAEFPKEGPSILRIQQVVRGDSAAYFCASSPKGRTYEQYFGPGTRLTVT.